This T cell receptor beta chain stems from a study of cytomegalovirus exposure and HLA in healthy donors. Amplification used 60 Vbeta primers and 13 Jbeta primers. The table came from immunoSEQ multiplex PCR; TCRdb's copy has only in-frame clones and leaves some out. The table records under 200,000 clones, roughly three quarters of them present only once. Findings and limits, study-wide: Within an earlier analysis, most TCR beta V segments proved productive either about 87% or about 30% of the time. Most subjects had HLA-A and HLA-B alleles reportedly predicted accurately by TCR beta sequences. Cytomegalovirus association was listed for around 170 TCR beta chains.

CDR3 length: 15 amino acids. Germline lookup yields CDR1 SGHTA and CDR2 FQGTGA. The germline V and J ends were trimmed by 7 bases and 4 bases, with 16 bases remaining between them. This clone has a single count. Its antigen remains unknown. This sequence was found in a man in his 60s in good health and CMV-seronegative. The V and J genes are TRBV7-3 and TRBJ2-2, with a possible D match to TRBD2 (7 bases). Sequenced input: PBMCs. The CDR3 DNA follows: TGTGCCAGCACCCTGTGGGGAGGGGGCACCGGGGAGCTGTTTTTT. Residues: CASTLWGGGTGELFF.